One sample yielded the 12 T cell receptor beta chains listed below, sequenced in a study of identical twins (dated by TCRdb to about 2016). Library preparation employed 5' RACE. The sequencing machine was an Illumina HiSeq 2000. In TCRdb, the public reads were trimmed at Q25 with fastp and aligned with MiXCR, with productive beta chains retained. Each CDR3 protein appears once, grouped with its most common genes and DNA. The sample profile shows 1,800,000 or so distinct CDR3 sequences; roughly a third of them were found once. The top ten constitute over 0.25% of the sample. Sequenced sample: cord blood. The source of these receptors is a newborn girl in good health.

The rearrangement uses TRBV3-1 and TRBJ2-1, with TRBD2 matching 8 bases. With V trimmed by 2 bases and J by 4 bases, 19 bases remained unmatched. Germline V gene data show CDR1 as LGHDT and CDR2 as YNNKEL (reference sequence). The CDR3 contains 20 residues. The CDR3 sequence is CASSQQNGNLAGIGYNEQFF. CDR3 in DNA: TGTGCCAGCAGCCAACAAAACGGAAACTTAGCGGGGATAGGTTACAATGAGCAGTTCTTC.

The J gene is TRBJ2-7, the V gene TRBV20-1; D perhaps matches TRBD1 (6 bases). The germline CDR1 and CDR2 sequences are DFQATT and SNEGSKA (reference sequence). This CDR3 comprises 13 residues. V gave up 6 bases and J gave up 0 bases, with 12 bases separating them. CDR3 region: CSAGTGFSYEQYF. In DNA form, the CDR3 reads TGCAGTGCGGGAACAGGGTTCTCCTACGAGCAGTACTTC.

A few counts support this clonotype. The chain combines TRBV6-5 with TRBJ1-4, with D possibly being TRBD1 (6 bases). Per the germline V gene, CDR1 is MNHEY and CDR2 is SVGAGI. The CDR3 loop spans 14 amino acids. Trimming took off 6 bases at V and 5 bases at J, with 13 bases between the two ends. The CDR3 DNA reads TGTGCCAGCAGCGGCCGAGGGGGAAATGAAAAACTGTTTTTT. It codes for CASSGRGGNEKLFF.

This clonotype was observed a handful of times. The rearrangement joins TRBV5-5 to TRBJ2-1, with TRBD2 matching 13 bases. This CDR3 has 20 residues. The J segment lost 0 bases and the V segment lost 1 base, leaving 10 bases of the junction unmatched. Per germline, CDR1 SGHKS and CDR2 YYEKEE (reference sequence). The CDR3 bases are TGTGCCAGCAGCTTGCTTTCCGGACTAGCGGGAGTGAGCTCCTACAATGAGCAGTTCTTC. This sequence encodes CASSLLSGLAGVSSYNEQFF.

This clonotype came up many times. J is TRBJ2-5 and V is TRBV25-1; tentative D call: TRBD2 (6 bases). CDR1 and CDR2 (germline): MGHDK, SYGVNS. The CDR3 totals 18 residues. The V end was cut by 0 bases, the J end by 3 bases, with 20 bases between. The CDR3 spells CASSEYRVWRAQKETQYF. In DNA, the CDR3 is TGTGCCAGCAGTGAATATCGTGTTTGGAGGGCCCAAAAAGAGACCCAGTACTTC.

This clonotype was counted a few times. V and J are TRBV4-2 and TRBJ2-1, with TRBD2 matching over 10 bases. J was trimmed by 6 bases and V by 0 bases; bases with no gene match: 2. The CDR3 spans 15 residues. The V gene's germline CDR1 is LGHNA and CDR2 YNFKEQ. The CDR3 here is CASSQEAGGPNEQFF. The CDR3 bases are TGTGCCAGCAGCCAAGAAGCGGGGGGGCCCAATGAGCAGTTCTTC.

This clonotype was seen only a few times. CDR3 DNA: TGTGCCAGCAGCTTGGGACTGGACAAGGGTTCCTACGAGCAGTACTTC. Translating gives CASSLGLDKGSYEQYF. The chain is built from TRBV7-9 and TRBJ2-7, with TRBD2 as a possible D gene (6 bases). V lost 3 bases, J lost 1 base, and 16 bases lay in between. Germline V gene data show CDR1 as SEHNR and CDR2 as FQNEAQ (reference sequence). This CDR3 has 16 residues. The full variable domain, in which reference TRBV7-9 and TRBJ2-7 provide the parts outside the CDR3, is DTGVSQNPRHKITKRGQNVTFRCDPISEHNRLYWYRQTLGQGPEFLTYFQNEAQLEKSRLLSDRFSAERPKGSFSTLEIQRTEQGDSAMYLCASSLGLDKGSYEQYFGPGTRLTVT.

The chain couples TRBV29-1 to TRBJ2-4; D may be TRBD1 or TRBD2 (5 bases each). The DNA end is a closer match to TRBJ2-7, so the J assignment may be wrong. The germline V gene encodes CDR1 SQVTM and CDR2 ANQGSEA. CDR3 length: 13 residues. The CDR3 nucleotides read TGCAGCCGTACTAGGGGTTGGGACTACGAGCAGTACTTC. It translates to CSRTRGWDYEQYF.

This clonotype has more than one count but fewer than ten. The J gene is TRBJ2-7, the V gene TRBV13, with 10 positions matching TRBD2. The CDR3 length is 14 residues. Germline trimming cut 6 bases from V and 6 bases from J; bases unmatched to any gene: 8. Germline V CDR1 and CDR2: PRHDT, FYEKMQ (reference sequence). CDR3 residues: CASRRLAGVSEQYF. Here the CDR3 DNA reads TGTGCCAGCAGGCGTCTAGCGGGAGTTAGCGAGCAGTACTTC.

This chain links TRBV18 with TRBJ2-2; D not certain. This CDR3 is built from 13 residues. V was cut by 2 bases and J by 3 bases, with 4 bases left in between. The germline gives CDR1 KGHSH, CDR2 LQKENI. For the CDR3, the DNA is TGTGCCAGCTCACCATGGGACACCGGGGAGCTGTTTTTT. Protein sequence: CASSPWDTGELFF.

This rearrangement joins TRBV27 to TRBJ2-2, with D uncertain. The CDR3 consists of 13 residues. Trimming removed 6 bases from V and 4 bases from J, with 9 bases in between. Germline V gives CDR1 MNHEY, CDR2 SMNVEV (reference sequence). CDR3 in amino acids: CASSPWGTGELFF. CDR3 in DNA: TGTGCCAGCAGCCCCTGGGGCACCGGGGAGCTGTTTTTT.

This clonotype was counted ten times or more. The chain uses TRBV29-1 and TRBJ2-1; a weak D match, TRBD2 (5 bases). The V end lost 7 bases, the J end lost 1 base, and 14 bases lay between the germline ends. Germline loops: CDR1 SQVTM, CDR2 ANQGSEA. The CDR3 spans 14 residues. The CDR3 loop is CSGSRPGSYNEQFF. CDR3 nucleotide sequence: TGCAGCGGCTCCCGTCCGGGGTCCTACAATGAGCAGTTCTTC.